The sequence of this T cell receptor (beta chain) was determined in a study of CD8 T cells in Susac syndrome. The authors reverse transcribed about 0.45 to 1 ug RNA with random hexamers. Multiplex immunoSEQ PCR targeted 54 Vbeta and 13 Jbeta TCR beta segments. TCRdb passed the immunoSEQ multiplex PCR reads through MiXCR, listing each CDR3 protein once. The sample includes roughly 180,000 distinct CDR3 sequences, roughly 94% of them seen just once. Germline V gives CDR1 GTSNPN, CDR2 SVGIG (reference sequence). The V gene lost 5 bases and the J gene lost 4 bases, with 21 bases spanning the gap. This CDR3 comprises 16 residues.

The material sequenced was CD4+ T cells from PBMCs. This clonotype was obtained from a human donor with Susac syndrome. J is TRBJ1-5 and V is TRBV30, with D perhaps TRBD1 (6 bases). Written as DNA, the CDR3 is TGTGCCTGGTCAACTGGCGGCGGGGGGCAAAATCAGCCCCAGCATTTT. As protein: CAWSTGGGGQNQPQHF. Using reference TRBV30 and TRBJ1-5 for the parts outside the CDR3, the full variable domain is SQTIHQWPATLVQPVGSPLSLECTVEGTSNPNLYWYRQAAGRGLQLLFYSVGIGQISSEVPQNLSASRPQDRQFILSSKKLLLSDSGFYLCAWSTGGGGQNQPQHFGDGTRLSIL.